The rows below give T cell receptor beta chains drawn from one sample of a study of blood T cell repertoires in COVID-19. Repertoires were generated with immunoSEQ multiplex PCR, while TCRdb's copy carries only in-frame clones and drops some. Here the sample spans more than 200,000 clones, around 80% being singletons. The sample taken for sequencing was peripheral blood. The receptors originated from a man aged 55 to 69 with acute or convalescent COVID-19. Both conserved end residues are trimmed from each CDR3. The D gene is left open where the match is weak. A row's size may be missing; if present it is once, few, many or a size class.

J gene	D gene	V gene	clone size	CDR3 protein
TRBJ1-5	-	TRBV7-2	-	ASSPRGQPPNQPQH
TRBJ2-5	TRBD1	TRBV30	-	AWSGTGNQETQY
TRBJ2-1	-	TRBV9	-	ASSRDGSYNEQF
TRBJ1-2	TRBD1	TRBV29-1	few	SVGQGNGYT
TRBJ1-2	TRBD1	TRBV28	-	ASSFRFGRTGNYGYT
TRBJ2-5	TRBD1	TRBV7-2	-	ASSFRTGQETQY
TRBJ2-7	-	TRBV3-1/TRBV3-2	-	ASSQGGGSYEQY
TRBJ2-5	TRBD1	TRBV4-3	-	ASSQRGQGWAETQY
TRBJ1-2	TRBD1	TRBV19	-	ASSLQGASGYT
TRBJ1-2	-	TRBV7-3	-	ASSSGGNYGYT
TRBJ2-5	-	TRBV2	once	ASSEALVLAQETQY
TRBJ2-1	TRBD2	TRBV6-6	-	ASSRPLLAGGYNEQF
TRBJ1-1	-	TRBV18	-	ASSPDRFTEAF
TRBJ2-2	TRBD1	TRBV28	-	ARIFGGQANTGELF
TRBJ2-1	-	TRBV7-9	-	ASSLRLGASYNEQF
TRBJ2-7	-	TRBV7-6	-	ASSSSGLGEQY
TRBJ1-1	-	TRBV10-3	-	AISESNRNTEAF
TRBJ2-7	TRBD2	TRBV4-1	-	ASSQSTSGGSYEQY
TRBJ1-2	-	TRBV18	once	ASSSYTGEPYGYT
TRBJ2-7	-	TRBV7-8	few	ASSLQGGINEQY
TRBJ2-5	TRBD1	TRBV15	-	ATSSRGQGAMETQY
TRBJ2-7	TRBD1	TRBV19	-	ASSMQGAGEQY
TRBJ1-5	TRBD1	TRBV2	-	ASSRQGVTQPQH
TRBJ1-2	TRBD1	TRBV18	-	ASSGSWDSYGYT
TRBJ2-1	-	TRBV6-2/TRBV6-3	-	ASSYDSSYNEQF
TRBJ1-6	-	TRBV19	-	ASSITARSANSPLH
TRBJ2-3	-	TRBV28	-	ASSFGGVGTDTQY
TRBJ2-2	TRBD1	TRBV9	-	ASSVTGDTGELF
TRBJ1-6	-	TRBV6-5	-	ASSYSIQGGSPLH
TRBJ2-7	-	TRBV5-1	-	ASSLGQAEQY
TRBJ2-2	TRBD1	TRBV7-3	-	ASSLTDRGTGELF
TRBJ2-5	-	TRBV18	-	ASSPTGAAKETQY
TRBJ1-2	-	TRBV27	-	ASSYGDWKGYT
TRBJ2-1	TRBD1	TRBV28	-	ASTISGTGQSNEQF
TRBJ1-1	-	TRBV5-1	-	ASSRSNGEYNTEAF
TRBJ1-4	TRBD1	TRBV29-1	-	SVGRQGGKLF
TRBJ1-3	TRBD1	TRBV15	once	ATSRDNRGFSGNTIY
TRBJ1-5	-	TRBV28	few	ASTGGSNQPQH
TRBJ1-6	TRBD1	TRBV19	-	ASSMGQDNSPLH
TRBJ2-7	TRBD2	TRBV3-1/TRBV3-2	-	ASSPLPSGDYYEQY
TRBJ1-1	-	TRBV2	-	ASSEGHPGGNTEAF
TRBJ2-7	-	TRBV27	-	ASSRLGDSYEQY
TRBJ2-7	TRBD1	TRBV7-2	-	ASSPRRTGQEQY